Here is one T cell receptor (beta chain) with its context. This receptor's antigen is unknown. No much larger clonotype is one base removed from it; base qualities were not supplied. The entry originates in a study of shared clonotypes between healthy human individuals (dated by TCRdb to 2018 to 2020). With regard to the full study: A few men and a couple of women, aged 18 to 49 years, made up the cohort. Blood TCR repertoires of five healthy adults were deeply sequenced to estimate repertoire size and the extent of clonotype sharing between individuals. To increase sequencing depth and limit assay-specific biases, TCR repertoire library preparation and sequencing were carried out by different laboratories using diverse techniques. Each donor's leukapheresis produced roughly between roughly 0.85 and 9.5 billion PBMCs. Per donor, three plates each were used for CD4 naive and CD4 memory, two for CD8 naive, and one for CD8 memory.

The investigation overall reported the following: Across a few donors, approximately 4.6% of naive CD4, roughly 3.8% of naive CD8, about 2.3% of memory CD4, and 0.4% of memory CD8 clonotypes were shared. Clonotypes shared by all four sorted-subset donors showed higher generation probabilities than non-shared clonotypes. Naive subsets generally had larger estimated clonotype richness than memory subsets did. Pairwise subsampling indicated that sequencing depth was expected to affect the degree of clonotype sharing among donors. Rarefaction of sorted-subset datasets indicated incomplete sequencing despite the large sequencing depth. The small number of donors limited the genetic and exposure-history diversity represented. Only blood was sampled, and tissue TCR repertoires likely differ from those in blood.

Using the deep immunoSEQ assay, TCR CDR3 regions were amplified from genomic DNA by multiplex PCR. For each cell subset, the extracted genomic DNA was distributed evenly across all wells of several immunoSEQ 96-well plates, and each plate served as one replicate. For sorted subsets, each replicate PCR was loaded with 200 ng genomic DNA, equivalent to some 31,000 T cell genomes. The purified libraries were quantified using a Qubit 3.0 fluorometer, sized with a Bioanalyzer 2100, and then quantified again using the KAPA Library Quantification kit. Each immunoSEQ 96-well plate was sequenced on its own single-read 150-cycle Illumina NextSeq 550 flow cell. Under the source paper's analysis protocol: Because the immunoSEQ output included only junctional sequences and no quality scores, the filtering could not be the same as the filtering used for full-length reads. To assign V/J genes and CDR3, sequences were annotated using PyIR, a Python wrapper for IgBLAST v1.9, with IMGT germline references. Reads with weak V/J assignments (E-value above 1e-6), missing CDR3, stop codons, out-of-frame junctions, or ambiguous translated residues were removed. V3J clonotypes were defined as sequences sharing the same inferred V gene, J gene, and CDR3 amino acid sequence. Percentage overlap between repertoires was computed as shared unique clonotypes divided by the size of the smaller repertoire. RTK rarefaction, the Chao1 estimator, and Recon v2.1 estimates of unobserved clonotypes were used to assess repertoire richness. Generation probabilities for all TCRbeta clonotypes obtained by the gDNA method from a handful of donors were computed using OLGA. Here the immuneACCESS table is served through TCRdb, limited to in-frame sequences with V and J called. Missing clones are a known gap in these copies; in checked studies unresolved V genes cover under half, and the rest lacks a known reason. V and J calls plus clone size are reproduced from that table; the DNA served to infer D and trimming. Recorded for this sample are almost 700,000 clones; about 92% of them occurred a single time. Together, the top ten hold 24% of the sample.

CD8 naive samples consisted of CD45RO-negative cells that were positively selected for CCR7, yielding a CD45RA+CCR7+ population without TemRA cells. The donors were healthy, HIV-negative adults with no recently reported acute infections or vaccinations. All donors were Caucasian adults living in Nashville, Tennessee, USA. Blood was collected by leukapheresis, and PBMCs were isolated by Ficoll-Histopaque density gradient centrifugation and then cryopreserved in liquid nitrogen vapor phase. Purity and quantity of every magnetically sorted T cell population were checked by analytical flow cytometry. From each sorted fraction, genomic DNA was isolated and quantified by UV absorbance on a Nanodrop 2000c. Reading from cysteine to phenylalanine, the CDR3 counts 17 amino acids. Only the CDR3 DNA stays, 51 bases, in frame from base 1. Trimming costs V 5 bases and J 2 bases, and their ends lie 18 bases apart. CDR1 and CDR2, per the germline V gene (reference sequence), are SEHNR and FQNEAQ.

The chain joins TRBV7-9 to TRBJ2-2, with a tentative D gene TRBD2 over 6 matching bases. Material: naive CD8+ T cells sorted from blood. The cell subset or site label for this specimen denotes: CD45RA+CCR7+. This clonotype was sampled from a man aged 30-40 years in good health. In nucleotides, the sequence is TGTGCCAGCAGCCCGTTAAGGTTGGGGACTAACACCGGGGAGCTGTTTTTT. It codes for CASSPLRLGTNTGELFF.